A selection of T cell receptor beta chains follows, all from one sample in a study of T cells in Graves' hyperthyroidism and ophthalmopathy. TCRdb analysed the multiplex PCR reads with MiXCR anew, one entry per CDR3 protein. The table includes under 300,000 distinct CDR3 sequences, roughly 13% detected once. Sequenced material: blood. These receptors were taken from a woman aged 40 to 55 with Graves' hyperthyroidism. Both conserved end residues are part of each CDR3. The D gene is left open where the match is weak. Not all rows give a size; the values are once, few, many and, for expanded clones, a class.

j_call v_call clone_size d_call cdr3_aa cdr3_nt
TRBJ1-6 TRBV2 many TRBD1 CAGRDRDVSPLHF TGTGCCGGCCGGGACAGGGATGTCTCACCCCTCCACTTT
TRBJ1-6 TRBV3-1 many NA CASSQEFGDSPLHF TGTGCCAGCAGCCAAGAATTTGGGGATTCACCCCTCCACTTT
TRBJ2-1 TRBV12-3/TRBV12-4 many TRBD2 CASSLMTSGNEQFF TGTGCCAGCAGTCTAATGACTAGCGGCAATGAGCAGTTCTTC
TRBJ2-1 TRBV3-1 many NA CASSHLGSEQFF TGTGCCAGCAGCCATTTGGGGTCCGAGCAGTTCTTC
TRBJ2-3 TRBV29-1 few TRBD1 CSVLTGTDTQYF TGCAGCGTTCTGACAGGGACAGATACGCAGTATTTT
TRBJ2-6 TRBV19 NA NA CAAAPGDGANVLTF TGTGCCGCCGCGCCGGGGGATGGGGCCAACGTCCTGACTTTC
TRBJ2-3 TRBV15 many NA CATSRGRTGTDTQYF TGTGCCACCAGCAGAGGAAGGACAGGCACAGATACGCAGTATTTT
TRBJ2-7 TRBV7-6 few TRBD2 CASSPAGGSTYEQYF TGTGCCAGCAGCCCAGCGGGAGGTTCCACCTACGAGCAGTACTTC
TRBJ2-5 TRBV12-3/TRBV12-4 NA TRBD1 CASTPGDRGETQYF TGTGCCAGCACCCCTGGGGACAGGGGAGAGACCCAGTACTTC
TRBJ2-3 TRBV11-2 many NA CASSPADTQYF TGTGCCAGCAGCCCGGCAGATACGCAGTATTTT
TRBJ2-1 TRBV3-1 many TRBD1 CASSHWDRPNEQFF TGTGCCAGCAGCCATTGGGACAGGCCCAATGAGCAGTTCTTC
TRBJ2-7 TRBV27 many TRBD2 CASSAIAGGDEQYF TGTGCCAGCAGCGCGATAGCGGGAGGGGATGAGCAGTACTTC
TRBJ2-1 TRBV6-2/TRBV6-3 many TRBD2 CASSYSGGLAGGLSYNEQFF TGTGCCAGCAGTTACTCGGGCGGACTAGCGGGAGGTCTCTCCTACAATGAGCAGTTCTTC
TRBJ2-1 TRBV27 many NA CASSLIPGASYNEQFF TGTGCCAGCAGTTTGATCCCCGGGGCATCCTACAATGAGCAGTTCTTC
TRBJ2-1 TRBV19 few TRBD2 CASSTPTSGRNNEQFF TGTGCCAGTAGTACCCCAACTAGCGGGAGGAACAATGAGCAGTTCTTC
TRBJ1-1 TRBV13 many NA CASSGDRRGYTEAFF TGTGCCAGCAGCGGGGACCGTAGGGGATACACTGAAGCTTTCTTT
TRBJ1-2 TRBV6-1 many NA CASRRGSLDGYTF TGTGCCAGCAGGCGGGGGAGCCTAGATGGCTACACCTTC
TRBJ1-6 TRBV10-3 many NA CAISGQPQANSPLHF TGTGCCATCAGTGGGCAGCCGCAGGCTAATTCACCCCTCCACTTT
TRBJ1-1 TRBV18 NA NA CASSPQPGISMNTEAFF TGTGCCAGCTCACCACAGCCGGGGATCAGCATGAACACTGAAGCTTTCTTT
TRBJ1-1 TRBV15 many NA CATSRGEQSTEAFF TGTGCCACCAGCAGAGGGGAACAGAGCACTGAAGCTTTCTTT
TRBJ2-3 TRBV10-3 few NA CAISDRGRGPDTQYF TGTGCCATCAGTGATAGAGGGAGAGGTCCAGATACGCAGTATTTT
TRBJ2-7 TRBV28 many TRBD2 CASTPWGGDYEQYF TGTGCCAGCACCCCATGGGGGGGTGACTACGAGCAGTACTTC
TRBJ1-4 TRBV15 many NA CATSQGGSTIRPTNEKLFF TGTGCCACCAGCCAAGGCGGCAGCACTATCCGTCCAACTAATGAAAAACTGTTTTTT
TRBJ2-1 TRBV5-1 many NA CASSLGGGGRHFNEQFF TGCGCCAGCAGCTTGGGAGGCGGGGGCCGCCACTTCAATGAGCAGTTCTTC
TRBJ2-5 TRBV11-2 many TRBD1 CASSTKTGIRGETQYF TGTGCCAGCAGCACTAAGACAGGGATCCGCGGAGAGACCCAGTACTTC
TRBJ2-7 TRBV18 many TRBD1 CASSPTGQGLSHEQYF TGTGCCAGCTCACCTACCGGACAGGGCCTAAGCCACGAGCAGTACTTC
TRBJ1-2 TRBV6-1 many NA CASSATGTAYGYTF TGTGCCAGCAGTGCCACCGGGACGGCCTATGGCTACACCTTC
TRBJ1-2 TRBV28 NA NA CASSFQGFYGYTF TGTGCCAGCAGTTTTCAGGGGTTCTATGGCTACACCTTC
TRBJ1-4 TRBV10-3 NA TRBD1 CASGNGTEDEKLFF TGTGCCAGCGGGAACGGGACAGAGGATGAAAAACTGTTTTTT